There are a few counts of the clone carrying this TCR beta chain. The antigen remains undetermined. The source of the sample is a study of T-cell memory formation after mild COVID-19. Study at large: TCR clusters were largely donor specific.

TCRdb re-called the 5' RACE reads with MiXCR, one entry per CDR3 protein. Of hundreds of thousands of distinct CDR3 sequences in the sample, more than 15% were seen once. The study, taken as a whole, reports: Clones that contracted clustered mainly in CM and EM if CD4+ and in EMRA if CD8+.

Input material: PBMCs or a T cell subset sorted from them (not recorded which). The origin of this receptor is an adult woman who had mild COVID-19 (a few samples of this study predate the infection). Cell type and time point are not known.

CDR3 nucleotide sequence: TGTGCCAGCAGCGTAGCGGTAGCGGGAGACGGGGAGCAGTACTTC. Encoded protein: CASSVAVAGDGEQYF. V and J are TRBV9 and TRBJ2-7; 9 bases line up with TRBD2. Unmatched junction bases numbered 8, after V lost 0 bases and J lost 7 bases. Germline lookup yields CDR1 SGDLS and CDR2 YYNGEE. The CDR3 runs 15 residues.